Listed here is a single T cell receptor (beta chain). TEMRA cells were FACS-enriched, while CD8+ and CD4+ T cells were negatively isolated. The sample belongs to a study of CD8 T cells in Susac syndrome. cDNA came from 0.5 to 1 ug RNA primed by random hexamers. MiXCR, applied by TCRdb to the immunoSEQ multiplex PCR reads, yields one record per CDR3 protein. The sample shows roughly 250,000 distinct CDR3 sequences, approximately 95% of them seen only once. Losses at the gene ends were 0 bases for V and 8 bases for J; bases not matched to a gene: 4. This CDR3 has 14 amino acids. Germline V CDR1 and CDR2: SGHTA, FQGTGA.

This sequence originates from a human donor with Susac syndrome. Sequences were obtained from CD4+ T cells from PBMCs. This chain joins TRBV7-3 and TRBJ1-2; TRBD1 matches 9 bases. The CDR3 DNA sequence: TGTGCCAGCAGCTTAACTGGGACAGGGTTGGGCTACACCTTC. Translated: CASSLTGTGLGYTF.